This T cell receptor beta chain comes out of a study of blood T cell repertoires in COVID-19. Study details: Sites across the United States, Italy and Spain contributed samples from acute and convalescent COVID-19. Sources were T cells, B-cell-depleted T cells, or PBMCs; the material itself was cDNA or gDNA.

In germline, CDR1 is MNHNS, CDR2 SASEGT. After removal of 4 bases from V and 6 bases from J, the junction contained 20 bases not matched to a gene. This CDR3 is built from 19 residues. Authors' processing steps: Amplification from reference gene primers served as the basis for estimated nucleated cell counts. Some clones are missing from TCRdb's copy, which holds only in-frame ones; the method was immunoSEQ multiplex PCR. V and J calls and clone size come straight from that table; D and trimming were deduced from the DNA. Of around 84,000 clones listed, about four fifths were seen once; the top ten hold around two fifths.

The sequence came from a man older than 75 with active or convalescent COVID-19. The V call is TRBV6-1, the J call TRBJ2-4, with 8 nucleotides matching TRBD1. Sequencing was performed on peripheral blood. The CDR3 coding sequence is TGTGCCAGCAGTGCCCGAACGGACAGGGTTAATTTGTTCATAAACATTCAGTACTTC. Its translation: CASSARTDRVNLFINIQYF.